This TCR beta chain emerged from a study of cytomegalovirus exposure and HLA in healthy donors. Study-level findings and limits: It was reported that TCR beta sequences correctly inferred the HLA-A and HLA-B alleles for most subjects.

Both 60 Vbeta primers and 13 Jbeta primers went into the PCR. Sequenced by immunoSEQ multiplex PCR; TCRdb stores in-frame clones only, minus some. The data show 45,000 to 65,000 clones, roughly 72% seen once. Losses at the gene ends were 5 bases for V and 1 base for J; bases not matched to a gene: 2. CDR1 is SGHRS, CDR2 YFSETQ, per germline. This CDR3 is 14 amino acids long. About this clone: Its antigen remains unknown.

The clonotype was recovered from a woman between 50 and 59 years old in good health and CMV-seropositive. This chain connects TRBV5-1 to TRBJ2-2; 7 bases align to TRBD2. The specimen was PBMCs. The CDR3 reads CASRTGGNTGELFF. The CDR3 DNA follows: TGCGCCAGCAGGACGGGGGGGAACACCGGGGAGCTGTTTTTT.